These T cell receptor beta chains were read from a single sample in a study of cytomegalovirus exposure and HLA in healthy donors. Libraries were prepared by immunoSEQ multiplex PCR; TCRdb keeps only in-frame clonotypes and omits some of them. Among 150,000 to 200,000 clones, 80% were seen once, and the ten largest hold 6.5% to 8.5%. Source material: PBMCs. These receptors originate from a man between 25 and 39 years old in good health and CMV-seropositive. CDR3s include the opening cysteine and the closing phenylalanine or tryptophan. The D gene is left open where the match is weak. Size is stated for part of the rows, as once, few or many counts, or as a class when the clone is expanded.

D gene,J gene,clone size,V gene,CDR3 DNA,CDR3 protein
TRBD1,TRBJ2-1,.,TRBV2,TGTGCCAGCACACAGGGGCCTTACAATGAGCAGTTCTTC,CASTQGPYNEQFF
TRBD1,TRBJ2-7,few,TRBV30,TGTGCCTGGAATACGGGACAGGGGAGTTACGAGCAGTACTTC,CAWNTGQGSYEQYF
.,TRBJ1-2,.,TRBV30,TGTGCCTGGAGTGTCGGGTCGGGTGGCTACACCTTC,CAWSVGSGGYTF
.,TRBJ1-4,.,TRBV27,TGTGCCAGCAGTTTCTTCGGGGGAGCAAATGAAAAACTGTTTTTT,CASSFFGGANEKLFF
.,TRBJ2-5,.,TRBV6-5,TGTGCCAGCAGTTTAACTAGGATGTACCAAGAGACCCAGTACTTC,CASSLTRMYQETQYF
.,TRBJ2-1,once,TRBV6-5,TGTGCCTCGCGGGGGCCTAGCTCCTACAATGAGCAGTTCTTC,CASRGPSSYNEQFF
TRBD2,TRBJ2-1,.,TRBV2,TGTGCCAGCAGTGAAGGGGGACTAGCGGGAGGGCCCTACAATGAGCAGTTCTTC,CASSEGGLAGGPYNEQFF
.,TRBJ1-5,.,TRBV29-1,TGCAGCGTTGCGCCGGGGAACAATCAGCCCCAGCATTTT,CSVAPGNNQPQHF
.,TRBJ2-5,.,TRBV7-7,TGTGCCAGCAGCTTCGGCGGGGAGCTGCAAGAGACCCAGTACTTC,CASSFGGELQETQYF
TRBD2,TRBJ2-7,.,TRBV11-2,TGTGCCAGCAGCTCGGGCGTGGGACTAGGTTTGCACGAGCAGTACTTC,CASSSGVGLGLHEQYF
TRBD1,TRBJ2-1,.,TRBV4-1,TGCGCCAGCAGCCAAGATCCCGGACAGGGGGCGCGTAATGAGCAGTTCTTC,CASSQDPGQGARNEQFF
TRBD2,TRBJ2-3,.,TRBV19,TGTGCCAGTGTCCGGGGAGCGGGGACCACAGATACGCAGTATTTT,CASVRGAGTTDTQYF
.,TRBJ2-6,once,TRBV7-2,TGTGCCAGCAACGCTAGGACTCCCGGGGCCAACGTCCTGACTTTC,CASNARTPGANVLTF
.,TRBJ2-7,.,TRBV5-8,TGTGCCAGCAGCTCCCTCTCCCAGGGTAAGCAGTACTTC,CASSSLSQGKQYF